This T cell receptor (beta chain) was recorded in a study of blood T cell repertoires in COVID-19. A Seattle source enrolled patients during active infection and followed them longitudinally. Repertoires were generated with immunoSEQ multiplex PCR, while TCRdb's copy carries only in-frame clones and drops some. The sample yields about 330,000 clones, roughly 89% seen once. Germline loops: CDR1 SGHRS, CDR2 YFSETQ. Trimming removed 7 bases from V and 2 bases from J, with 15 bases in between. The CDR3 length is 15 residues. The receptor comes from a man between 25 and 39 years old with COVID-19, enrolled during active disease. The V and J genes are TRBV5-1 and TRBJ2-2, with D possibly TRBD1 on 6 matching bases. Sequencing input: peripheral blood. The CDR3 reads CASHPGTPNTGELFF. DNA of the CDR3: TGCGCCAGCCACCCCGGGACACCTAACACCGGGGAGCTGTTTTTT. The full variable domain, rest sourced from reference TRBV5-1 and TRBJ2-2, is KAGVTQTPRYLIKTRGQQVTLSCSPISGHRSVSWYQQTPGQGLQFLFEYFSETQRNKGNFPGRFSGRQFSNSRSEMNVSTLELGDSALYLCASHPGTPNTGELFFGEGSRLTVL.